This TCR beta chain was observed in a study of blood T cell repertoires in COVID-19. This table comes from immunoSEQ multiplex PCR, and its TCRdb copy is limited to in-frame clones, with some not included. The table includes about 140,000 clones, 70% to 90% detected once. Germline V CDR1 and CDR2: SGHTA, FQGNSA. Losses at the gene ends were 5 bases for V and 5 bases for J; bases not matched to a gene: 2. The length of the CDR3 is 14 residues. This sequence was found in a woman aged 50 to 60 with acute COVID-19. This chain joins TRBV7-2 and TRBJ1-4, with TRBD1 matching over 10 bases. The sequenced sample was PBMCs or T cells enriched from blood (not recorded which). This chain's CDR3 is CASSRGQGNEKLFF. CDR3 coding DNA: TGTGCCAGCAGCCGGGGACAGGGGAATGAAAAACTGTTTTTT. Looking up the rest from reference TRBV7-2 and TRBJ1-4 gives the full variable domain: GAGVSQSPSNKVTEKGKDVELRCDPISGHTALYWYRQSLGQGLEFLIYFQGNSAPDKSGLPSDRFSAERTGGSVSTLTIQRTQQEDSAVYLCASSRGQGNEKLFFGSGTQLSVL.